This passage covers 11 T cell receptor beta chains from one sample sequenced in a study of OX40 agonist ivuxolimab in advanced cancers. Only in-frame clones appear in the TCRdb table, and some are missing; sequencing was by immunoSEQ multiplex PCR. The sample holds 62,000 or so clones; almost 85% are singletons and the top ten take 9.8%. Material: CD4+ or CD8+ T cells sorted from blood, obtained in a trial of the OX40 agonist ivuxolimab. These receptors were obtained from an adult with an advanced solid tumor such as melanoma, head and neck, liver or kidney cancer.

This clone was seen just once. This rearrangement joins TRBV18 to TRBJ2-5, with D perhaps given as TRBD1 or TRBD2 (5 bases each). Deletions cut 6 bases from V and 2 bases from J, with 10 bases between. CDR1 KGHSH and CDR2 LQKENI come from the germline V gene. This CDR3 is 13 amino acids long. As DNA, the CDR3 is TGTGCCAGCTCTCCCGGGACGCAAGAGACCCAGTACTTC. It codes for CASSPGTQETQYF.

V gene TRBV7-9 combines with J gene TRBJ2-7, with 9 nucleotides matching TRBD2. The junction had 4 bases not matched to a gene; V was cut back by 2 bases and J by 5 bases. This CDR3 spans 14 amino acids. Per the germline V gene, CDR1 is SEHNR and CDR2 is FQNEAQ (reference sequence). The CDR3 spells CASSLTGTSHEQYF. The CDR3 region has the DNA TGTGCCAGCAGCTTAACCGGGACTAGCCACGAGCAGTACTTC.

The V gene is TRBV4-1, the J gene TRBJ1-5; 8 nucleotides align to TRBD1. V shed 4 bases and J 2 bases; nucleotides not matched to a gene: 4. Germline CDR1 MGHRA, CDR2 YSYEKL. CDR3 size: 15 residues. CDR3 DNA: TGCGCCAGCAGCCGACAGGGGATGGGCAATCAGCCCCAGCATTTT. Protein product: CASSRQGMGNQPQHF.

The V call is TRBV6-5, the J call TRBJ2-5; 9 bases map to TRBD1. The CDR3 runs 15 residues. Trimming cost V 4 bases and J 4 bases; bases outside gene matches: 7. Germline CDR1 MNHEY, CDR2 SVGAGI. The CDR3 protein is CASSWTGVQVETQYF. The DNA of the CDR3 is TGTGCCAGCAGTTGGACAGGGGTTCAGGTAGAGACCCAGTACTTC.

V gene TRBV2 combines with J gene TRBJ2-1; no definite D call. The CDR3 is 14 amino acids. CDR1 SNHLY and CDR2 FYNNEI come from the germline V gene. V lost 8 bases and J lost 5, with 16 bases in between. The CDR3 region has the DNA TGTGCCAGCGACCTTTTCCTTGGAAACAATGAGCAGTTCTTC. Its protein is CASDLFLGNNEQFF.

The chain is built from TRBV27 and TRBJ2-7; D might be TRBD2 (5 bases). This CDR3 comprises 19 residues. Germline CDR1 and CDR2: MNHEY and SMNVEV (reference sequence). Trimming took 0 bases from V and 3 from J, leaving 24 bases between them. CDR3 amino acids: CASSLSLDKGRRKGYEQYF. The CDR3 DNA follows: TGTGCCAGCAGTTTATCCCTTGATAAGGGCAGGAGGAAAGGCTACGAGCAGTACTTC.

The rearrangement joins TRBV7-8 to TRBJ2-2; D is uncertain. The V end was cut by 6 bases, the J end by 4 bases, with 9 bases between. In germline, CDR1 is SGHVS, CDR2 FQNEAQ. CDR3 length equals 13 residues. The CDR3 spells CASREDGTGELFF. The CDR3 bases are TGTGCCAGCAGAGAGGACGGCACCGGGGAGCTGTTTTTT. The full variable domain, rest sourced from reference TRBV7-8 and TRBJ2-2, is GAGVSQSPRYKVAKRGQDVALRCDPISGHVSLFWYQQALGQGPEFLTYFQNEAQLDKSGLPSDRFFAERPEGSVSTLKIQRTQQEDSAVYLCASREDGTGELFFGEGSRLTVL.

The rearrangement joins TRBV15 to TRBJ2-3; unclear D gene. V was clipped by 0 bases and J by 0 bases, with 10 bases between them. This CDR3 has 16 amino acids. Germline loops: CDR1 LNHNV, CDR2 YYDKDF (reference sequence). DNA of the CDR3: TGTGCCACCAGCAGAGATATAGGGATCAGCACAGATACGCAGTATTTT. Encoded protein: CATSRDIGISTDTQYF.

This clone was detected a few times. This chain's CDR3 is CASSPGQGVGYTF. The CDR3 DNA is TGTGCCAGCAGTCCGGGACAGGGTGTTGGCTACACCTTC. The chain uses TRBV27 and TRBJ1-2; 9 nucleotides match TRBD1. This CDR3 is built from 13 residues. The germline gives CDR1 MNHEY, CDR2 SMNVEV (reference sequence). Trimming at V came to 5 bases and at J to 7 bases, leaving 5 bases not matched to a gene.

The CDR3 nucleotides are TGTGCCAGCAAAGACAGTCACTATGGCTACACCTTC. Protein: CASKDSHYGYTF. The chain is built from TRBV6-1 and TRBJ1-2, with D maybe TRBD1 (5 bases). V was clipped by 7 bases and J by 3 bases, with 9 bases between them. CDR3 length equals 12 residues. CDR1 and CDR2 from the germline V gene are MNHNS and SASEGT.

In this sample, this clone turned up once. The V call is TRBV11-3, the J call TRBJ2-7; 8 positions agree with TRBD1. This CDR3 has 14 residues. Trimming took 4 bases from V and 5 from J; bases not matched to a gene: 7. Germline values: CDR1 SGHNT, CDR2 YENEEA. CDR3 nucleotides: TGTGCCAGCAGCTACTCACCAGGGGGCCACGAGCAGTACTTC. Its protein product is CASSYSPGGHEQYF.